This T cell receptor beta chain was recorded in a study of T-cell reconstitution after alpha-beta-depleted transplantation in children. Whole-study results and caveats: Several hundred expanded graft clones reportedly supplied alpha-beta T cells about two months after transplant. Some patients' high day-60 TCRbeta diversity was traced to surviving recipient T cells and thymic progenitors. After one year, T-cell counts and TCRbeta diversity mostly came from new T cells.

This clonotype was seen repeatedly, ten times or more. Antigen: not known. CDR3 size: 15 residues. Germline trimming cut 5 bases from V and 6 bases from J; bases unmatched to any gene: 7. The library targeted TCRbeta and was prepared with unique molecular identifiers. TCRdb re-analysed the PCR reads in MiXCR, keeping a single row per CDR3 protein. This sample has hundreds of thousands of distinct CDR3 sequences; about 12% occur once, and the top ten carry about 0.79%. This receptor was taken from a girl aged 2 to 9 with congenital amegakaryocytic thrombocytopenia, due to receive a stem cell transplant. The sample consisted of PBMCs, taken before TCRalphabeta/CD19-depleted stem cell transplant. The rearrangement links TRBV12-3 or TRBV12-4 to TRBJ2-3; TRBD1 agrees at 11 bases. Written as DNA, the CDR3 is TGTGCCAGCAGTCCACGAGGGACAGGGGGGGATACGCAGTATTTT. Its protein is CASSPRGTGGDTQYF.